This T cell receptor (beta chain) was sequenced in a study of shared clonotypes between healthy human individuals. Study as a whole: A couple of female and a few male donors aged 18 to 49 were enrolled.

CD8 memory was a combination that joined CD45RO+ cells with CCR7-negative CD45RA+ TemRA cells. This clone was observed a handful of times. The antigen is unknown. Method: immunoSEQ multiplex PCR; TCRdb's copy keeps in-frame clones and lacks some. This repertoire shows tens of thousands of clones, roughly two thirds found once; its top ten account for about half. Study outcomes and limitations: Blood was the sole source, and tissue repertoires probably differ.

Per germline, CDR1 MNHNS and CDR2 SASEGT. The V end was cut by 5 bases, the J end by 7 bases, with 15 bases between. This CDR3 region has 14 residues. The chain carries TRBV6-1 and TRBJ1-5, with D possibly matching TRBD1 (6 bases). The sequencing input was memory CD8+ T cells sorted from blood. As for subset: CD45RO+ cells pooled with CCR7-negative TemRA cells. This TCR was recovered from a man between 25 and 39 years old in good health. The DNA for the CDR3 is TGTGCCAGCAGTACCACAGGGTCTCTCCAGCCCCAGCATTTT. Translated, it gives CASSTTGSLQPQHF.